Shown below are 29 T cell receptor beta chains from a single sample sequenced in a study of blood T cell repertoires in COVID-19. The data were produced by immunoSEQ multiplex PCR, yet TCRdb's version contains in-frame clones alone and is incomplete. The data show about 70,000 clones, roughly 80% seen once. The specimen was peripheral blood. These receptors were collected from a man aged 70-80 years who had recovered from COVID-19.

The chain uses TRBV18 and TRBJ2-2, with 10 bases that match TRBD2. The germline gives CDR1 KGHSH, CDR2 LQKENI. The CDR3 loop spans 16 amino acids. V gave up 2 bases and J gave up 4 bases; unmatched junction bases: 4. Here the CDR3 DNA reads TGTGCCAGCTCACCAGAACTAGCGGGGTCCACCGGGGAGCTGTTTTTT. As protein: CASSPELAGSTGELFF.

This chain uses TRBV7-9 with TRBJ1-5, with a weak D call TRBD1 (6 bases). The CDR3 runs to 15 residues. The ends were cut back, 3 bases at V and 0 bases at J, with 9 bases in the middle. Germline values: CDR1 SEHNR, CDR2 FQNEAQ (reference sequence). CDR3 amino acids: CASSLGHPSNQPQHF. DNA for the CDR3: TGTGCCAGCAGCTTGGGACATCCTAGCAATCAGCCCCAGCATTTT.

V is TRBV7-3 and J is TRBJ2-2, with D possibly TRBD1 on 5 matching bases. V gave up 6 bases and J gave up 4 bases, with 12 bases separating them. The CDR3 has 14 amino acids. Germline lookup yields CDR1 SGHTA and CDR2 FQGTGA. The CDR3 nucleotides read TGTGCCAGCAGACCCGACAGATCCACCGGGGAGCTGTTTTTT. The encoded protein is CASRPDRSTGELFF. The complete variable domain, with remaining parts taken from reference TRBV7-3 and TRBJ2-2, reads GAGVSQTPSNKVTEKGKYVELRCDPISGHTALYWYRQSLGQGPEFLIYFQGTGAADDSGLPNDRFFAVRPEGSVSTLKIQRTERGDSAVYLCASRPDRSTGELFFGEGSRLTVL.

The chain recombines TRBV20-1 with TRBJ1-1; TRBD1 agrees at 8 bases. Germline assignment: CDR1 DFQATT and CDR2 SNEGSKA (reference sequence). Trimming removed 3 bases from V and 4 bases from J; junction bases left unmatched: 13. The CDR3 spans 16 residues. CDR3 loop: CSASYIGQGTSTEAFF. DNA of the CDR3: TGCAGTGCTAGTTACATTGGACAGGGTACGAGCACTGAAGCTTTCTTT.

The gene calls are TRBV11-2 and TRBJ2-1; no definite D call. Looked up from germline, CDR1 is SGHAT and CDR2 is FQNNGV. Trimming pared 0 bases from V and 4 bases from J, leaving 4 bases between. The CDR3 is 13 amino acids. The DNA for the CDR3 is TGTGCCAGCAGCTTAGAAGCTTACAATGAGCAGTTCTTC. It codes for CASSLEAYNEQFF. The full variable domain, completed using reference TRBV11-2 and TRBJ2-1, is EAGVAQSPRYKIIEKRQSVAFWCNPISGHATLYWYQQILGQGPKLLIQFQNNGVVDDSQLPKDRFSAERLKGVDSTLKIQPAKLEDSAVYLCASSLEAYNEQFFGPGTRLTVL.

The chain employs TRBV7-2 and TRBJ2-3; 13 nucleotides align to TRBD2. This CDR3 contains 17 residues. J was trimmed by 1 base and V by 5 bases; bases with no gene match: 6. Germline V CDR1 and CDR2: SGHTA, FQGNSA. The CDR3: CASSLRLAGGGTDTQYF. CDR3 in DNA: TGTGCCAGCAGCCTTAGACTAGCGGGGGGTGGCACAGATACGCAGTATTTT.

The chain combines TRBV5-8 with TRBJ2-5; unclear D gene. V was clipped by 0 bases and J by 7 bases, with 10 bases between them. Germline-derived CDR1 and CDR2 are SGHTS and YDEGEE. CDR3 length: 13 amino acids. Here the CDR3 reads CASSLEASGTQYF. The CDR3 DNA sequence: TGTGCCAGCAGCTTGGAGGCCTCGGGGACCCAGTACTTC.

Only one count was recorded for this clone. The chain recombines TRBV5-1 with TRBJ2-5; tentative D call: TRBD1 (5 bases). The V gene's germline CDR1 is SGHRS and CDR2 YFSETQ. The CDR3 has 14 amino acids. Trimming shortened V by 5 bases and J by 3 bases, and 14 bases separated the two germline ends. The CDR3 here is CASSSQGREETQYF. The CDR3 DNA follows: TGCGCCAGCAGTTCCCAGGGTAGGGAAGAGACCCAGTACTTC.

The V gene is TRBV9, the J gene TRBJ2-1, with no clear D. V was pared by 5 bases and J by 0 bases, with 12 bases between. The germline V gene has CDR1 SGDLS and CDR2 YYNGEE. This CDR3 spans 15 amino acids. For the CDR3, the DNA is TGTGCCAGCAGTGCTCTGGCAGGCTCCTACAATGAGCAGTTCTTC. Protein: CASSALAGSYNEQFF.

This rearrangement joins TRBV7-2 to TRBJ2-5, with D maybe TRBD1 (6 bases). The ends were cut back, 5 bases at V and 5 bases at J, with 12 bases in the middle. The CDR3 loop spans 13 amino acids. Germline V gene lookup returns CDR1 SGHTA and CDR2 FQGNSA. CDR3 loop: CASSQGWGETQYF. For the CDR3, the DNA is TGTGCCAGCAGCCAGGGGTGGGGTGAGACCCAGTACTTC.

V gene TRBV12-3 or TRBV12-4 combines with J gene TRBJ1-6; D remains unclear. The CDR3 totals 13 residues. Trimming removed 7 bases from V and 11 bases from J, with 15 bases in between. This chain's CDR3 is CASTRSGSAPLHF. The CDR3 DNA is TGTGCCAGCACCCGGTCGGGATCTGCACCCCTCCACTTT.

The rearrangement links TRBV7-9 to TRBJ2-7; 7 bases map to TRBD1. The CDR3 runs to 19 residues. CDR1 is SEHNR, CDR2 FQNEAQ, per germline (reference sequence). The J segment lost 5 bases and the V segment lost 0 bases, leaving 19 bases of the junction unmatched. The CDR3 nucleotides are TGTGCCAGCAGCTTAGCGAGGCTGACAGGGCCATCCCGACCCGACGAGCAGTACTTC. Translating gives CASSLARLTGPSRPDEQYF.

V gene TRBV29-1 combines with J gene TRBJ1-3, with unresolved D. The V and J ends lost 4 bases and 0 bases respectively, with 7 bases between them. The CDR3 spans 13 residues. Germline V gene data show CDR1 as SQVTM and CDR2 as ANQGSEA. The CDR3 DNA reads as TGCAGCGTTGTGGTTAGCTCTGGAAACACCATATATTTT. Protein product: CSVVVSSGNTIYF.

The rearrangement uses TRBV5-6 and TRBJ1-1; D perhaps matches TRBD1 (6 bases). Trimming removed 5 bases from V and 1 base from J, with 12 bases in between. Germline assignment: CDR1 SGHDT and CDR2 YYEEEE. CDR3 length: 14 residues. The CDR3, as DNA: TGTGCCAGCAGGCCGGGACAAGGGAACACTGAAGCTTTCTTT. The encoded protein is CASRPGQGNTEAFF.

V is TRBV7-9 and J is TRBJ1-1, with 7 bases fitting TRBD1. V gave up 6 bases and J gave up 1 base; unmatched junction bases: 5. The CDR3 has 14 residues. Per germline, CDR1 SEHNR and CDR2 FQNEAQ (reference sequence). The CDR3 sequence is CASSYPGGNTEAFF. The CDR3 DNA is TGTGCCAGCAGTTATCCAGGGGGGAACACTGAAGCTTTCTTT.

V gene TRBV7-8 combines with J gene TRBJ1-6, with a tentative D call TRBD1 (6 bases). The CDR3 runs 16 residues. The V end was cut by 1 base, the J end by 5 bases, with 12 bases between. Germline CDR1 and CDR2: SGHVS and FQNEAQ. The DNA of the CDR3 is TGTGCCAGCAGCTTAGGGGACACCCGAAATAATTCACCCCTCCACTTT. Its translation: CASSLGDTRNNSPLHF.

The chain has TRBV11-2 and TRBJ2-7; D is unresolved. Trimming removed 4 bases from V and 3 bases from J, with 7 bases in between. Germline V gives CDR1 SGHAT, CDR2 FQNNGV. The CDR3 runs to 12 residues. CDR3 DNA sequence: TGTGCCAGCAGCTCCTTGCGCTACGAGCAGTACTTC. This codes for CASSSLRYEQYF.

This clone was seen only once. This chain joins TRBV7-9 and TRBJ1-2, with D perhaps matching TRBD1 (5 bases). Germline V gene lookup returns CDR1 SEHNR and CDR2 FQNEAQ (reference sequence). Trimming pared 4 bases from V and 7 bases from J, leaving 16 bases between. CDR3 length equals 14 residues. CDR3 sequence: CASSSPGVGGGYTF. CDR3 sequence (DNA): TGTGCCAGCAGCTCACCGGGGGTGGGCGGTGGCTACACCTTC.

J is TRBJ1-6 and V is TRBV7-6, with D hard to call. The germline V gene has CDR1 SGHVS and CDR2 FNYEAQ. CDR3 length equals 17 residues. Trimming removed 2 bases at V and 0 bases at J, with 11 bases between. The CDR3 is CASSLFSASSYNSPLHF. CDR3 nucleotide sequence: TGTGCCAGCAGCTTATTCTCCGCGAGCTCCTATAATTCACCCCTCCACTTT. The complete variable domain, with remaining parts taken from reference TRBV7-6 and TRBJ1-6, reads GAGVSQSPRYKVTKRGQDVALRCDPISGHVSLYWYRQALGQGPEFLTYFNYEAQQDKSGLPNDRFSAERPEGSISTLTIQRTEQRDSAMYRCASSLFSASSYNSPLHFGNGTRLTVT.

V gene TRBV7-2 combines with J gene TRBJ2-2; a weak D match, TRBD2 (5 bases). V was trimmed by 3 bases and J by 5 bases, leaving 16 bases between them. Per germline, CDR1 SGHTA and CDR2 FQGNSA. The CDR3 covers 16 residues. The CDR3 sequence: CASSFAGGSTTGELFF. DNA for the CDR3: TGTGCCAGCAGCTTCGCGGGTGGTAGTACGACCGGGGAGCTGTTTTTT.

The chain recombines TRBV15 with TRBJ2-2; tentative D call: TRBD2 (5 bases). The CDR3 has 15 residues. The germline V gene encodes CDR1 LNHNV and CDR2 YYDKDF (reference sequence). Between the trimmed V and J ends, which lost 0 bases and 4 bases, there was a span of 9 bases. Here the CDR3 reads CATSREYGVTGELFF. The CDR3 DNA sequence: TGTGCCACCAGCAGAGAGTACGGGGTCACCGGGGAGCTGTTTTTT.

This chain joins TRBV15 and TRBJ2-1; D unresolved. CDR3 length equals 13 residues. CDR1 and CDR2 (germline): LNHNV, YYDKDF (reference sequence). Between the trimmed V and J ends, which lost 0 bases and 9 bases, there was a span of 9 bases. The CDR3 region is CATSRDRSLEQFF. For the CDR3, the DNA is TGTGCCACCAGCAGAGATCGGAGTCTTGAGCAGTTCTTC.

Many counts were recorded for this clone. CDR3 region: CASSLQGVLETQYF. CDR3 nucleotides: TGTGCCAGCAGCCTACAGGGAGTTTTAGAGACCCAGTACTTC. V gene TRBV5-4 combines with J gene TRBJ2-5; D possibly corresponds to TRBD1 (6 bases). Trimming left V 4 bases short and J 4 bases short, with 14 bases between. Germline V gene sequence: CDR1 SGHNT, CDR2 YYREEE (reference sequence). This CDR3 comprises 14 residues.

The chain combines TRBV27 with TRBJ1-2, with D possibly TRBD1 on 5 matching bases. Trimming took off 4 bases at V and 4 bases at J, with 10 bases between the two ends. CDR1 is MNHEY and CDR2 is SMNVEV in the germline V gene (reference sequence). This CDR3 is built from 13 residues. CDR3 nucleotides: TGTGCCAGCAGTTCCCCCCAGGGCTATGGCTACACCTTC. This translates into CASSSPQGYGYTF.

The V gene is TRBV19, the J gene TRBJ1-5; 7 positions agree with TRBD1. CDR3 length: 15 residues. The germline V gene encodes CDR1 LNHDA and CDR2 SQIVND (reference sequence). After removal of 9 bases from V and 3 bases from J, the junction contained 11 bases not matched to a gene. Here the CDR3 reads CASDRGQVDNQPQHF. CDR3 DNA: TGTGCCAGCGACCGTGGACAGGTCGACAATCAGCCCCAGCATTTT.

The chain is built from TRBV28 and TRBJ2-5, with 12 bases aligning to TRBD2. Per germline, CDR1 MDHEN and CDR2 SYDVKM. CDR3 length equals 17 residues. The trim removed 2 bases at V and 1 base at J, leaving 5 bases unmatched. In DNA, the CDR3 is TGTGCCAGCAGTTTACCCTGGACTAGCGGGGTCCAAGAGACCCAGTACTTC. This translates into CASSLPWTSGVQETQYF. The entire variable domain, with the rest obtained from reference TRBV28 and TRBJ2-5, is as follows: DVKVTQSSRYLVKRTGEKVFLECVQDMDHENMFWYRQDPGLGLRLIYFSYDVKMKEKGDIPEGYSVSREKKERFSLILESASTNQTSMYLCASSLPWTSGVQETQYFGPGTRLLVL.

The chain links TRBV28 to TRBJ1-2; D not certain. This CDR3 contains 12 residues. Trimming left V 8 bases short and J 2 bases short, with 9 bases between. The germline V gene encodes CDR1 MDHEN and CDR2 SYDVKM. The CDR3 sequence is CASERVNYGYTF. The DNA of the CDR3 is TGTGCCAGCGAGAGGGTAAACTATGGCTACACCTTC.

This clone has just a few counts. The CDR3 loop is CATSRPPGHTSDTQYF. The DNA for the CDR3 is TGTGCCACCAGCAGACCACCGGGACACACTTCAGATACGCAGTATTTT. The chain is built from TRBV15 and TRBJ2-3; D is possibly TRBD1 (6 bases). V lost 2 bases and J lost 4, with 16 bases in between. This CDR3 region has 16 residues. Germline V gene lookup returns CDR1 LNHNV and CDR2 YYDKDF (reference sequence).

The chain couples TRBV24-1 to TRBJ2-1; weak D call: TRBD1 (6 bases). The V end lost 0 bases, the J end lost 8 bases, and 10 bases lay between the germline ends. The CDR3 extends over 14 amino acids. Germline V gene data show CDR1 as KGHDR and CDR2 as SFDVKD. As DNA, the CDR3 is TGTGCCACCAGTGATTTGTACAGGGTTGATGAGCAGTTCTTC. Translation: CATSDLYRVDEQFF.